This is a list of T cell receptor beta chains from one sample in a study of breast tumors, draining lymph nodes, adjacent tissues. TCRdb called the multiplex PCR reads again in MiXCR, with one record for every CDR3 protein. The top ten hold 4% to 5.5% of the sample, which has nearly 200,000 distinct CDR3 sequences, 31% seen once. What was sequenced was axillary lymph node tissue. The receptors derive from a female donor with breast cancer. Some clones in this sample may be carry-over from other donors' samples. CDR3s include the opening cysteine and the closing phenylalanine or tryptophan. The D gene is left open where the match is weak. Clone size is stated in some rows and not others, as once, few, many or a class when expanded.

V gene	D gene	J gene	clone size	CDR3 protein	CDR3 DNA
TRBV20-1	TRBD2	TRBJ2-7	NA	CSARAPPGLADDSYEQYF	TGCAGTGCTAGGGCCCCGCCGGGACTAGCGGATGACTCCTACGAGCAGTACTTC
TRBV30	NA	TRBJ2-5	NA	CAWSVRRGRARETQYF	TGTGCCTGGAGTGTACGTCGTGGCAGGGCGAGAGAGACCCAGTACTTC
TRBV20-1	TRBD2	TRBJ2-5	few	CSAPVLAGEAAQYF	TGCAGTGCTCCGGTGCTAGCGGGAGAGGCGGCCCAGTACTTC
TRBV6-5	TRBD1	TRBJ1-2	few	CASSHSRTGGGYGYTF	TGTGCCAGCAGTCACTCTCGGACAGGGGGAGGCTATGGCTACACCTTC
TRBV20-1	NA	TRBJ2-3	many	CSARDVSAGRDTQYF	TGCAGTGCTAGAGATGTCAGCGCGGGGAGGGATACGCAGTATTTT
TRBV5-1	NA	TRBJ1-1	few	CASSSQTGTLNTEAFF	TGCGCCAGCAGCTCCCAAACAGGGACTCTGAACACTGAAGCTTTCTTT
TRBV15	TRBD1	TRBJ2-1	once	CATSRAPPGQTYNEQFF	TGTGCCACCAGCAGGGCCCCTCCGGGACAGACTTACAATGAGCAGTTCTTC
TRBV20-1	NA	TRBJ1-2	many	CSATPNGNNYGYTF	TGCAGTGCCACTCCGAATGGGAATAACTATGGCTACACCTTC
TRBV25-1	NA	TRBJ1-4	many	CASSEIGIPKLFF	TGTGCCAGCAGTGAGATAGGCATCCCAAAACTGTTTTTT
TRBV6-6	NA	TRBJ2-7	many	CASSPSGRATYYEQYF	TGTGCCAGCAGTCCCAGTGGTAGGGCGACCTACTACGAGCAGTACTTC
TRBV20-1	NA	TRBJ2-4	few	CSASRNIQYF	TGCAGTGCTAGCCGAAACATTCAGTACTTC
TRBV25-1	NA	TRBJ1-2	many	CASSDSGWRGYTF	TGTGCCAGCAGTGATTCAGGGTGGAGGGGCTACACCTTC
TRBV11-2	TRBD1	TRBJ2-3	many	CASSRTGFDTDTQYF	TGTGCCAGCAGTCGGACAGGGTTCGACACAGATACGCAGTATTTT
TRBV11-1	TRBD1	TRBJ2-7	many	CASSSRTGVAYEQYF	TGTGCCAGCAGCTCCCGGACAGGGGTCGCCTACGAGCAGTACTTC
TRBV4-2	NA	TRBJ2-7	many	CASSPTTDSYEQYF	TGTGCCAGCAGCCCCACCACGGATTCCTACGAGCAGTACTTC
TRBV7-2	NA	TRBJ2-5	many	CASSSTTYQETQYF	TGTGCCAGCAGCTCGACTACGTACCAAGAGACCCAGTACTTC
TRBV6-1	TRBD2	TRBJ2-5	NA	CASSTIPSGGSGETQYF	TGTGCCAGCTCGACGATCCCCAGCGGGGGGTCCGGAGAGACCCAGTACTTC
TRBV20-1	NA	TRBJ1-6	many	CSARPTGPDSPLHF	TGCAGTGCTAGGCCTACAGGGCCTGACTCACCCCTCCACTTT
TRBV7-2	TRBD1	TRBJ2-7	many	CASSLPGQGSTGGYEQYF	TGTGCCAGCAGCTTACCGGGACAGGGATCGACCGGGGGGTACGAGCAGTACTTC
TRBV9	NA	TRBJ2-7	many	CASSVGSGSGFEQYF	TGTGCCAGCAGCGTAGGCAGCGGGTCTGGTTTCGAGCAGTACTTC
TRBV4-1	TRBD2	TRBJ2-5	many	CASSSTRTSGPQETQYF	TGCGCCAGCAGCTCTACCCGGACTAGCGGCCCTCAAGAGACCCAGTACTTC
TRBV5-4	NA	TRBJ1-1	few	CASSIGRGDTEAFF	TGTGCCAGCAGCATAGGGAGAGGCGACACTGAAGCTTTCTTT
TRBV30	NA	TRBJ1-5	few	CAWAPQGKGGPQHF	TGTGCCTGGGCACCCCAGGGGAAGGGGGGTCCCCAGCATTTT
TRBV5-5	NA	TRBJ2-7	NA	CASSLEAGLGYEQYF	TGTGCCAGCAGCTTGGAGGCGGGCTTAGGCTACGAGCAGTACTTC
TRBV5-5	TRBD2	TRBJ2-5	NA	CASSLGVGGSETQYF	TGTGCCAGCAGCTTGGGAGTCGGGGGGTCGGAGACCCAGTACTTC
TRBV7-2	NA	TRBJ1-2	NA	CASSPNRVGYGYTF	TGTGCCAGCAGCCCCAACAGGGTAGGCTATGGCTACACCTTC
TRBV2	NA	TRBJ2-7	many	CASKRRDGAYEQYF	TGTGCCAGTAAACGAAGGGACGGAGCCTACGAGCAGTACTTC
TRBV25-1	TRBD1	TRBJ1-5	NA	CASRGTGDNQPQHF	TGTGCCAGCAGGGGGACAGGGGATAATCAGCCCCAGCATTTT
TRBV7-9	NA	TRBJ2-7	NA	CASSLEHATGPYEQYF	TGTGCCAGCAGCTTAGAACATGCTACAGGGCCTTACGAGCAGTACTTC
TRBV7-7	TRBD2	TRBJ2-6	NA	CASSPGTSGANVLTF	TGTGCTAGCAGCCCTGGGACTAGCGGGGCCAACGTCCTGACTTTC
TRBV6-2/TRBV6-3	NA	TRBJ2-1	few	CASSGWQGNNEQFF	TGTGCCAGCAGTGGATGGCAGGGGAACAATGAGCAGTTCTTC
TRBV7-3	NA	TRBJ1-6	NA	CASSTGTDTSPLHF	TGTGCCAGCAGTACAGGGACGGATACTTCACCCCTCCACTTT
TRBV29-1	NA	TRBJ2-1	many	CSVGTPGTEQFF	TGCAGCGTTGGAACCCCCGGGACAGAGCAGTTCTTC
TRBV7-2	NA	TRBJ2-1	many	CASSLLGEGGNEQFF	TGTGCCAGCAGCTTATTGGGGGAGGGGGGCAATGAGCAGTTCTTC
TRBV18	TRBD1	TRBJ1-2	many	CASSSGQGNYYTF	TGTGCCAGCTCGTCGGGACAGGGGAACTACTACACCTTC
TRBV13	TRBD1	TRBJ2-5	NA	CASSSHRGFQETQYF	TGTGCCAGCAGCTCCCACAGGGGGTTCCAAGAGACCCAGTACTTC
TRBV28	NA	TRBJ1-5	many	CASSLRGGGGGNQPQHF	TGTGCCAGCAGTTTAAGGGGGGGAGGTGGCGGCAATCAGCCCCAGCATTTT
TRBV19	NA	TRBJ2-7	many	CASSIAGLYYEQYF	TGTGCCAGTAGTATCGCAGGGCTATACTACGAGCAGTACTTC
TRBV29-1	TRBD1	TRBJ1-2	once	CSVDQGDYGYTF	TGCAGTGTTGACCAGGGGGACTATGGCTACACCTTC
TRBV2	TRBD1	TRBJ2-5	many	CASSAPGGEQETQYF	TGTGCCAGCAGTGCCCCAGGGGGTGAGCAAGAGACCCAGTACTTC